This T cell receptor (beta chain) appears in the sequencing data of a study of cytomegalovirus exposure and HLA in healthy donors. Samples came from healthy bone marrow donors. CDR3 length: 11 amino acids. V lost 5 bases, J lost 6 bases, and 7 bases lay in between. Germline CDR1 DFQATT, CDR2 SNEGSKA (reference sequence). Findings and limits, study-wide: As a later analysis revealed, the rate of TCR association differed by HLA locus, with DRB1 most and HLA-C fewest. TCR sequences were mostly rare, though some public TCRs occurred in many donors. In a later analysis, TCR beta V- and J-gene trimming was associated with a missense DCLRE1C variant.

PCR amplification relied on 60 Vbeta primers (plus 13 Jbeta primers). Produced via immunoSEQ multiplex PCR; TCRdb's table is partial and in-frame only. The sample consists of roughly 120,000 clones, under 70% of them appearing once. This clone was detected a few times. No antigen is known for it. The chain recombines TRBV20-1 with TRBJ1-4; no definite D call. The sample was PBMCs. This TCR was recovered from a man in his late teens or twenties in good health and CMV-seropositive. CDR3: CSAWRDEKLFF. DNA of the CDR3: TGCAGTGCTTGGAGGGATGAAAAACTGTTTTTT.